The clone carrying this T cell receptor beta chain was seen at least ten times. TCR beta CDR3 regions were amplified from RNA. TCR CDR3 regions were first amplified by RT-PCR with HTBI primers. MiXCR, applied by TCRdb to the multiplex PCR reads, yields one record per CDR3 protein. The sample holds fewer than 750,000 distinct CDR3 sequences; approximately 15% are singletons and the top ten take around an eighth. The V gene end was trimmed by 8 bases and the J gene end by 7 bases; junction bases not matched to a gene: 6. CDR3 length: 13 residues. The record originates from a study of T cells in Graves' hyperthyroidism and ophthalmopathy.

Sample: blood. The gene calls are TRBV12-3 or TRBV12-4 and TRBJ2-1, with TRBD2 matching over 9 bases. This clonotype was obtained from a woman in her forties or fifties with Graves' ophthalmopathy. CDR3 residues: CASHGSGRNEQFF. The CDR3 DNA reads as TGTGCCAGCCATGGGAGCGGGAGGAATGAGCAGTTCTTC.